This T cell receptor beta chain was recorded in a study of T cell repertoires in cytomegalovirus infection. Study-wide context: Carrying CMV and the relevant HLA type showed in public TCR beta signatures. Study outcomes and limitations: CMV-specific TCR beta clonotypes restricted by HLA-C dominated the ex vivo response.

The CDR3 is 18 residues long. The J segment lost 4 bases and the V segment lost 0 bases, leaving 13 bases of the junction unmatched. Per germline, CDR1 SGHVS and CDR2 FNYEAQ. This clonotype appeared many times. Its specificity is not known. TCRdb analysed the reads with MiXCR anew, one entry per CDR3 protein. The top ten clones hold approximately 18% of a sample with approximately 200,000 distinct CDR3 sequences, roughly 22% of them seen once. Input material: CD8+ T cells from PBMCs. The chain is built from TRBV7-6 and TRBJ2-5; 8 bases agree with TRBD2. The origin of this receptor is a human donor in good health (CMV status not recorded). Some clones in this sample may be carry-over from other donors' samples. CDR3 sequence reads: CASSLALTSGGGRETQYF. The DNA of the CDR3 is TGTGCCAGCAGCTTAGCGCTCACTTCTGGCGGGGGGCGAGAGACCCAGTACTTC.